The 22 T cell receptor beta chains reported below all come from one sample, sequenced in a study of PD-L1 blockade in urothelial cancer. Clones were read by immunoSEQ multiplex PCR, and TCRdb kept only the in-frame ones, dropping some. The repertoire has fewer than 80,000 clones, 81% of them found once; the top ten carry 3.2%. Time point specified: pretreatment peripheral blood. The sequencing used PBMCs, collected around atezolizumab (anti-PD-L1) treatment. The receptor set was obtained from a man between 65 and 85 years old with urothelial cancer.

The CDR3 coding sequence is TGTGCCAGCAGCCGATCGGACAGAGGCAATCAGCCCCAGCATTTT. As protein: CASSRSDRGNQPQHF. The V call is TRBV2, the J call TRBJ1-5; tentative D call: TRBD1 (6 bases). In germline, CDR1 is SNHLY, CDR2 FYNNEI. The CDR3 runs 15 residues. V was trimmed by 6 bases and J by 2 bases, leaving 14 bases between them.

The CDR3 nucleotides read TGCGCCAGCAGCCAAGTCGGGGAGCTCCGCCGGCGGTTCTTC. This gives the protein CASSQVGELRRRFF. The V call is TRBV4-1, the J call TRBJ2-1, with D tentatively TRBD2 (5 bases). The CDR3 contains 14 residues. CDR1 MGHRA and CDR2 YSYEKL come from the germline V gene. Trimming took 1 base from V and 15 from J, leaving 19 bases between them.

This chain joins TRBV6-1 and TRBJ2-7; 7 nucleotides align to TRBD1. Unmatched junction bases numbered 4, after V lost 4 bases and J lost 4 bases. Germline V gene data show CDR1 as MNHNS and CDR2 as SASEGT. CDR3 length: 13 amino acids. In DNA, the CDR3 is TGTGCCAGCAGTGCGCAGGACAGGTACGAGCAGTACTTC. It specifies CASSAQDRYEQYF.

The chain combines TRBV5-5 with TRBJ2-5, with 8 nucleotides matching TRBD2. The V and J ends lost 0 bases and 5 bases, in that order; junction bases with no gene match: 9. The germline gives CDR1 SGHKS, CDR2 YYEKEE (reference sequence). CDR3 length: 16 residues. The CDR3 DNA sequence: TGTGCCAGCAGCTTGGGGGCGGGAGGAGGGGAGGAGACCCAGTACTTC. Translation: CASSLGAGGGEETQYF.

This sequence joins TRBV19 and TRBJ1-2; 8 positions match TRBD1. The CDR3 extends over 14 amino acids. Germline CDR1 LNHDA, CDR2 SQIVND (reference sequence). Trimming cost V 3 bases and J 4 bases; bases outside gene matches: 4. The CDR3 loop reads CASSMRDRTYGYTF. The DNA for the CDR3 is TGTGCCAGTAGTATGAGGGACAGGACCTATGGCTACACCTTC.

The V call is TRBV19, the J call TRBJ2-5; TRBD1 is a possible D gene (5 bases). This CDR3 is built from 13 residues. V was shortened by 7 bases and J by 2 bases, with 11 bases between the two germline ends. Germline V gives CDR1 LNHDA, CDR2 SQIVND (reference sequence). CDR3 bases: TGTGCCAGTACTGGACACGTTCAAGAGACCCAGTACTTC. Amino acid sequence: CASTGHVQETQYF.

The chain links TRBV28 to TRBJ1-2, with D perhaps TRBD1 (5 bases). Germline V gives CDR1 MDHEN, CDR2 SYDVKM. This CDR3 is 15 amino acids long. Trimming pared 6 bases from V and 5 bases from J, leaving 19 bases between. The DNA for the CDR3 is TGTGCCAGCAGGTTAGGGGCCACAATGGGATATGGCTACACCTTC. This codes for CASRLGATMGYGYTF.

The V call is TRBV10-3, the J call TRBJ1-1, with D perhaps TRBD1 (5 bases). With 7 bases removed from V and 2 bases from J, the gap between germline ends came to 17 bases. Germline V gene lookup returns CDR1 ENHRY and CDR2 SYGVKD. CDR3 length equals 15 residues. CDR3 sequence (DNA): TGTGCCATCACTGGAACGGGACTCCGAAACACTGAAGCTTTCTTT. It is translated as CAITGTGLRNTEAFF.

The J gene is TRBJ2-4, the V gene TRBV4-2; 10 bases align to TRBD2. This CDR3 region has 20 residues. Germline trimming cut 1 base from V and 3 bases from J; bases unmatched to any gene: 15. Germline V gene data show CDR1 as LGHNA and CDR2 as YNFKEQ. The CDR3 here is CASSQAPGASGRGVKNIQYF. The CDR3 coding sequence is TGTGCCAGCAGCCAAGCCCCGGGGGCTAGCGGGAGAGGTGTCAAAAACATTCAGTACTTC.

The chain joins TRBV6-1 to TRBJ2-3; a possible D gene is TRBD2 (6 bases). The CDR3 runs 15 residues. The germline V and J ends were trimmed by 8 bases and 2 bases, with 17 bases remaining between them. CDR1 and CDR2 from the germline V gene are MNHNS and SASEGT. The CDR3 sequence: CASAEEGAPTDTQYF. DNA of the CDR3: TGTGCCAGCGCTGAGGAGGGAGCCCCCACAGATACGCAGTATTTT.

This chain connects TRBV9 to TRBJ1-3; 7 bases map to TRBD1. Per germline, CDR1 SGDLS and CDR2 YYNGEE. V was clipped by 5 bases and J by 3 bases; unmatched bases: 5. This CDR3 region has 14 residues. CDR3 sequence reads: CASSKRGHGNTIYF. The CDR3 nucleotides are TGTGCCAGCAGTAAGAGGGGGCATGGAAACACCATATATTTT.

With regard to this clone: The junction shows a germline mismatch at one end, possibly a read error. The chain has TRBV7-9 and TRBJ2-5; TRBD2 might be the D (5 bases). The germline V gene has CDR1 SEHNR and CDR2 FQNEAQ (reference sequence). The CDR3 loop spans 15 amino acids. The CDR3 bases are TGTGCCAGCAGTTTAGGAGGCGGAGACCAAGAGACCCAGTACTTC. Its protein product is CASSLGGGDQETQYF.

The chain carries TRBV11-2 and TRBJ2-1; TRBD2 matches 7 bases. This CDR3 has 14 residues. After removal of 6 bases from V and 4 bases from J, the junction contained 6 bases not matched to a gene. Germline V gene data show CDR1 as SGHAT and CDR2 as FQNNGV. CDR3 sequence (DNA): TGTGCCAGCAGTCCTAGCGGACTTTACAATGAGCAGTTCTTC. Its translation: CASSPSGLYNEQFF.

The genes are TRBV5-1 and TRBJ2-7, with D maybe TRBD2 (6 bases). Germline V CDR1 and CDR2: SGHRS, YFSETQ. The CDR3 contains 16 residues. The V end lost 1 base, the J end lost 4 bases, and 18 bases lay between the germline ends. The CDR3 sequence: CASSLYGGVFGYEQYF. As DNA, the CDR3 is TGCGCCAGCAGCTTGTACGGCGGGGTGTTTGGATACGAGCAGTACTTC.

The chain couples TRBV7-3 to TRBJ2-5; perhaps TRBD1 as D (5 bases). Germline V CDR1 and CDR2: SGHTA, FQGTGA. V dropped 2 bases and J dropped 5 bases, with 12 bases sitting between them. This CDR3 contains 14 residues. CDR3 amino acids: CASSLLGAGETQYF. In nucleotides, the CDR3 is TGTGCCAGCAGCTTATTAGGGGCTGGGGAGACCCAGTACTTC.

The chain employs TRBV29-1 and TRBJ2-3; D might be TRBD1 (6 bases). Per the germline V gene, CDR1 is SQVTM and CDR2 is ANQGSEA. The CDR3 has 14 amino acids. The V end was cut by 5 bases, the J end by 0 bases, with 12 bases between. CDR3 residues: CSVQGLTSTDTQYF. DNA of the CDR3: TGCAGCGTTCAGGGGCTTACTAGCACAGATACGCAGTATTTT.

The chain is built from TRBV19 and TRBJ2-1, with D unresolved. The CDR3 spans 14 residues. The ends were cut back, 3 bases at V and 5 bases at J, with 11 bases in the middle. Germline-derived CDR1 and CDR2 are LNHDA and SQIVND (reference sequence). CDR3: CASSIELINNEQFF. For the CDR3, the DNA is TGTGCCAGTAGTATTGAACTTATTAACAATGAGCAGTTCTTC.

The chain is built from TRBV5-1 and TRBJ2-7; TRBD2 aligns across 11 bases. CDR1 SGHRS and CDR2 YFSETQ come from the germline V gene. CDR3 length: 15 residues. Trimming took 4 bases from V and 2 from J; bases not matched to a gene: 5. The CDR3: CASSAGLAGTYEQYF. The CDR3 DNA is TGCGCCAGCAGCGCCGGACTAGCGGGCACCTACGAGCAGTACTTC.

The V call is TRBV5-1, the J call TRBJ2-3, with 7 bases that match TRBD2. V lost 4 bases and J lost 0; bases outside the gene matches: 5. The CDR3 covers 15 residues. The germline V gene encodes CDR1 SGHRS and CDR2 YFSETQ. The CDR3 DNA reads TGCGCCAGCAGCCCGACTAGCTTTAGCACAGATACGCAGTATTTT. Its protein product is CASSPTSFSTDTQYF. Drawing the rest from reference TRBV5-1 and TRBJ2-3, the complete variable domain is KAGVTQTPRYLIKTRGQQVTLSCSPISGHRSVSWYQQTPGQGLQFLFEYFSETQRNKGNFPGRFSGRQFSNSRSEMNVSTLELGDSALYLCASSPTSFSTDTQYFGPGTRLTVL.

The V and J genes are TRBV19 and TRBJ2-7; tentatively, D is TRBD2 (6 bases). CDR1 and CDR2 from the germline V gene are LNHDA and SQIVND (reference sequence). The CDR3 spans 14 residues. Trimming removed 4 bases from V and 4 bases from J, with 14 bases in between. DNA of the CDR3: TGTGCCAGTAGTAGGGACGCCGGGGGATACGAGCAGTACTTC. Encoded protein: CASSRDAGGYEQYF.

This chain connects TRBV28 to TRBJ1-4, with D uncertain. This CDR3 region has 12 residues. The germline CDR1 and CDR2 sequences are MDHEN and SYDVKM. V was trimmed by 6 bases and J by 12 bases, leaving 14 bases between them. CDR3: CASRARPRQLFF. In nucleotides, the CDR3 is TGTGCCAGCAGGGCTAGGCCGCGGCAACTGTTTTTT.

CDR3 sequence (DNA): TGTGCCACCTTCGACAGGCGGTCGTCCTACGAGCAGTACTTC. Encoded protein: CATFDRRSSYEQYF. V usage is TRBV6-1 and J usage is TRBJ2-7; a weak D match, TRBD1 (6 bases). Germline lookup yields CDR1 MNHNS and CDR2 SASEGT. V lost 10 bases and J lost 1, with 17 bases in between. The CDR3 covers 14 residues.